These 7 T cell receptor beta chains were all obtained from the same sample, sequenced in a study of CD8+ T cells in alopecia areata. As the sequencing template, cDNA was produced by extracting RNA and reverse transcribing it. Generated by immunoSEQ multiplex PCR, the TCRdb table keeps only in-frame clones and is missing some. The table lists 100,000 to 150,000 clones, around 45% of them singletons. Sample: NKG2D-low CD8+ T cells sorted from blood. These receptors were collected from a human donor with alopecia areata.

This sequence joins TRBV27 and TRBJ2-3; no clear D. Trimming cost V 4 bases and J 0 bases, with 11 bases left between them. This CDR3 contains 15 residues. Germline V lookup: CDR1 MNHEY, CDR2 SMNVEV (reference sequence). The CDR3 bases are TGTGCCAGCAGTTCCGTGACACGTAGCACAGATACGCAGTATTTT. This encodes CASSSVTRSTDTQYF.

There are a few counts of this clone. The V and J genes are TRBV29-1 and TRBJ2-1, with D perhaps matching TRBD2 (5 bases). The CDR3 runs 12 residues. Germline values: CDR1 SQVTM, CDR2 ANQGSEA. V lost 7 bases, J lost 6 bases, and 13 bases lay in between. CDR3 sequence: CSATEGSNEQFF. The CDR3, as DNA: TGCAGCGCCACAGAGGGATCCAATGAGCAGTTCTTC.

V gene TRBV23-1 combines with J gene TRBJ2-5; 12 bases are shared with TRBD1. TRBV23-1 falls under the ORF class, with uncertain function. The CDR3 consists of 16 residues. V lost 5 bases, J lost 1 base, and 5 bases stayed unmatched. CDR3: CASSNRDRGLQETQYF. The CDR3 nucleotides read TGCGCCAGCAGTAATCGGGACAGGGGGCTCCAAGAGACCCAGTACTTC.

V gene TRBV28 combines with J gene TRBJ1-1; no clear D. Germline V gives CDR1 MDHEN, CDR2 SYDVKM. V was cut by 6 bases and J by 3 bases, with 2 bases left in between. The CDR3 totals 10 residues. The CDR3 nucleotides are TGTGCCAGCAGGGACACTGAAGCTTTCTTT. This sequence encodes CASRDTEAFF. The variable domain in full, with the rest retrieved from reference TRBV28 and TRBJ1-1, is DVKVTQSSRYLVKRTGEKVFLECVQDMDHENMFWYRQDPGLGLRLIYFSYDVKMKEKGDIPEGYSVSREKKERFSLILESASTNQTSMYLCASRDTEAFFGQGTRLTVV.

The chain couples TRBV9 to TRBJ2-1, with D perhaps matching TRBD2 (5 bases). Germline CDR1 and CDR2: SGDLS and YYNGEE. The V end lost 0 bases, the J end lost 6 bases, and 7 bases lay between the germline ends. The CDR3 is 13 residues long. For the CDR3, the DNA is TGTGCCAGCAGCGTAGGACTAACCAATGAGCAGTTCTTC. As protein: CASSVGLTNEQFF. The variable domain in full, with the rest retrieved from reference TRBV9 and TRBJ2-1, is DSGVTQTPKHLITATGQRVTLRCSPRSGDLSVYWYQQSLDQGLQFLIQYYNGEERAKGNILERFSAQQFPDLHSELNLSSLELGDSALYFCASSVGLTNEQFFGPGTRLTVL.

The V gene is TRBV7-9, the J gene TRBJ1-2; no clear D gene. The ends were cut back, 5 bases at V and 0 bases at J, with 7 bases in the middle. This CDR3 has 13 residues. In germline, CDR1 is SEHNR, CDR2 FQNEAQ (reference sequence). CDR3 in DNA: TGTGCCAGCAGCCCTATCACTAACTATGGCTACACCTTC. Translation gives CASSPITNYGYTF.

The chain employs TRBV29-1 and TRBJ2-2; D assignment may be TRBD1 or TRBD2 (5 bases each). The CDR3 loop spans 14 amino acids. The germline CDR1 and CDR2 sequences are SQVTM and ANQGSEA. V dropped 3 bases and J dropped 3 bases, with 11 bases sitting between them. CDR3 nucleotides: TGCAGCGTTGAGGCTAGCAGGGACACCGGGGAGCTGTTTTTT. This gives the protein CSVEASRDTGELFF.